What follows are 27 T cell receptor beta chains derived from one specimen sequenced in a study of T cells after yellow fever vaccination. TCRdb called the 5' RACE reads again in MiXCR, with one record for every CDR3 protein. Found here are 150,000 to 200,000 distinct CDR3 sequences, roughly 9.6% of them singletons; the top ten hold just over 35%. Source: CD8+ T cells sorted from PBMCs, taken 15 days after the yellow fever booster vaccination. These TCRs come from a man between 18 and 35 years old who received the YFV17D yellow fever vaccine.

This clonotype has more than one count but fewer than ten. The chain carries TRBV7-3 and TRBJ2-3; tentative D call: TRBD2 (6 bases). V was cut by 3 bases and J by 2 bases, with 12 bases left in between. The CDR3 runs 15 residues. CDR1 and CDR2 (germline): SGHTA, FQGTGA. The CDR3 reads CASSFVGGNTDTQYF. CDR3 nucleotide sequence: TGTGCCAGCAGCTTTGTCGGGGGTAACACAGATACGCAGTATTTT.

This chain joins TRBV9 and TRBJ1-1; D gene uncertain. The ends were cut back, 0 bases at V and 1 base at J, with 10 bases in the middle. This CDR3 region has 15 residues. In germline, CDR1 is SGDLS, CDR2 YYNGEE. Here the CDR3 reads CASSVVGSRNTEAFF. The DNA for the CDR3 is TGTGCCAGCAGCGTAGTCGGTTCGAGGAACACTGAAGCTTTCTTT.

The chain carries TRBV9 and TRBJ2-1; the D gene is possibly TRBD2 (6 bases). Germline CDR1 and CDR2: SGDLS and YYNGEE. CDR3 length equals 15 residues. Trimming stripped 7 bases from V and 4 bases from J, with 18 bases between. CDR3 loop: CASDGGRSLYNEQFF. The CDR3 coding sequence is TGTGCCAGCGATGGAGGGCGCTCATTATACAATGAGCAGTTCTTC. Variable domain in full (rest from reference TRBV9 and TRBJ2-1): DSGVTQTPKHLITATGQRVTLRCSPRSGDLSVYWYQQSLDQGLQFLIQYYNGEERAKGNILERFSAQQFPDLHSELNLSSLELGDSALYFCASDGGRSLYNEQFFGPGTRLTVL.

The CDR3: CASSQALAGPTDTQYF. The CDR3 DNA follows: TGCGCCAGCAGCCAAGCACTAGCGGGGCCCACAGATACGCAGTATTTT. The chain combines TRBV4-3 with TRBJ2-3; TRBD2 agrees at 10 bases. CDR1 LGHNA and CDR2 YSLEER come from the germline V gene. V trimming: 1 base; J trimming: 2 bases; junction bases outside the gene matches: 3. This CDR3 has 16 residues.

The V gene is TRBV9, the J gene TRBJ2-3; D remains unclear. The V end lost 0 bases, the J end lost 4 bases, and 12 bases lay between the germline ends. From germline, CDR1 is SGDLS and CDR2 YYNGEE. The CDR3 consists of 15 residues. The CDR3 spells CASSVGVGSADTQYF. CDR3 DNA: TGTGCCAGCAGCGTAGGAGTGGGTTCCGCAGATACGCAGTATTTT.

A few counts support this clonotype. This sequence joins TRBV4-1 and TRBJ2-3; D gene uncertain. Germline-derived CDR1 and CDR2 are MGHRA and YSYEKL. The CDR3 has 15 residues. The V end was cut by 3 bases, the J end by 0 bases, with 10 bases between. This CDR3 is CASSQTRVSTDTQYF. The CDR3 DNA follows: TGCGCCAGCAGCCAGACCCGGGTTAGCACAGATACGCAGTATTTT.

On this clonotype: With a much larger clone just one base away, this may be a read error. V is TRBV4-1 and J is TRBJ2-7, with no clear D. V was cut by 3 bases and J by 1 base, with 10 bases left in between. The CDR3 covers 14 residues. Germline lookup yields CDR1 MGHRA and CDR2 YSYEKL. The CDR3 DNA is TGCGCCAGCAGCCATGATTGGCAGTCCTACGAGCAGTACTTC. As protein: CASSHDWQSYEQYF.

The chain recombines TRBV28 with TRBJ2-3; the match to TRBD2 covers 8 bases. This CDR3 has 17 amino acids. V trimming: 4 bases; J trimming: 2 bases; junction bases outside the gene matches: 11. Germline CDR1 and CDR2: MDHEN and SYDVKM. DNA of the CDR3: TGTGCCAGCAGTTACCGTATAGCGGGGTCTGTCACAGATACGCAGTATTTT. Amino acid sequence: CASSYRIAGSVTDTQYF.

This clonotype was seen repeatedly, ten times or more. The chain combines TRBV4-1 with TRBJ1-4; tentative D call: TRBD1 (5 bases). Germline CDR1 reads MGHRA; CDR2 reads YSYEKL. The length of the CDR3 is 14 residues. The germline V and J ends were trimmed by 0 bases and 5 bases, with 7 bases remaining between them. CDR3 residues: CASSQDWGNEKLFF. The CDR3 nucleotides are TGCGCCAGCAGCCAAGATTGGGGGAATGAAAAACTGTTTTTT.

This clonotype was counted between two and nine times. The J gene is TRBJ2-3, the V gene TRBV7-3; 11 positions match TRBD2. The germline V gene has CDR1 SGHTA and CDR2 FQGTGA. Trimming took 5 bases from V and 5 from J; bases not matched to a gene: 12. The CDR3 has 17 residues. This CDR3 is CASSGRLAGSRRDTQYF. The CDR3 DNA is TGTGCCAGCAGCGGCCGACTAGCGGGGAGCCGGCGAGATACGCAGTATTTT.

This chain uses TRBV7-9 with TRBJ2-7; TRBD2 matches at 7 bases. The CDR3 consists of 16 residues. The V gene's germline CDR1 is SEHNR and CDR2 FQNEAQ (reference sequence). After removal of 5 bases from V and 0 bases from J, the junction contained 10 bases not matched to a gene. The CDR3 sequence: CASSTSAGVSSYEQYV. As DNA, the CDR3 is TGTGCCAGCAGCACAAGCGCGGGGGTCTCCTCCTACGAGCAGTACGTC.

The chain joins TRBV28 to TRBJ2-3; 13 bases match TRBD2. CDR3 length equals 14 residues. V shed 5 bases, J shed 6 bases, and the junction held 2 bases outside the gene matches. The germline V gene encodes CDR1 MDHEN and CDR2 SYDVKM. The CDR3 DNA sequence: TGTGCCAGCAGTCCGACTAGCGGGGGGGATACGCAGTATTTT. This codes for CASSPTSGGDTQYF.

J is TRBJ2-3 and V is TRBV2; D is possibly TRBD2 (5 bases). Germline V CDR1 and CDR2: SNHLY, FYNNEI. V lost 6 bases, J lost 2 bases, and 18 bases lay in between. The CDR3 is 16 amino acids. The CDR3 DNA reads as TGTGCCAGCAGACCCCTGGACGGAGGCTACACAGATACGCAGTATTTT. Translating gives CASRPLDGGYTDTQYF.

The rearrangement links TRBV7-9 to TRBJ1-4; 8 nucleotides match TRBD1. V lost 4 bases to trimming and J lost 3 bases; unmatched junction nucleotides: 7. Germline V gene data show CDR1 as SEHNR and CDR2 as FQNEAQ (reference sequence). This CDR3 region has 16 residues. CDR3 DNA: TGTGCCAGCAGCTACCAGCGACAGGGGCCTAATGAAAAACTGTTTTTT. Translated, it gives CASSYQRQGPNEKLFF. The variable domain in full, with the rest retrieved from reference TRBV7-9 and TRBJ1-4, is DTGVSQNPRHKITKRGQNVTFRCDPISEHNRLYWYRQTLGQGPEFLTYFQNEAQLEKSRLLSDRFSAERPKGSFSTLEIQRTEQGDSAMYLCASSYQRQGPNEKLFFGSGTQLSVL.

In its sample, this clonotype was seen a few times. The rearrangement joins TRBV15 to TRBJ1-6, with 12 bases identical to TRBD1. Germline loops: CDR1 LNHNV, CDR2 YYDKDF (reference sequence). With 6 bases clipped from V and 9 bases from J, the junction kept 3 bases outside the gene matches. This CDR3 spans 14 amino acids. The DNA for the CDR3 is TGTGCCACCAGGAGGGACAGGGGGCTTTCACCCCTCCACTTT. As protein: CATRRDRGLSPLHF.

The chain combines TRBV4-1 with TRBJ2-3; 12 positions match TRBD2. The length of the CDR3 is 17 residues. The trim removed 1 base at V and 4 bases at J, leaving 6 bases unmatched. The V gene's germline CDR1 is MGHRA and CDR2 YSYEKL. The CDR3 region is CASSQVPSGGAPDTQYF. The DNA for the CDR3 is TGCGCCAGCAGCCAAGTTCCTAGCGGGGGGGCCCCAGATACGCAGTATTTT.

The rearrangement uses TRBV5-1 and TRBJ1-3; no firm D call. The CDR3 contains 13 residues. CDR1 and CDR2 from the germline V gene are SGHRS and YFSETQ. V dropped 4 bases and J dropped 2 bases, with 7 bases sitting between them. The CDR3 nucleotides read TGCGCCAGCAGCAAAGGCCCTGGAAACACCATATATTTT. Its translation is CASSKGPGNTIYF.

Many counts were recorded for this clonotype. This chain links TRBV4-3 with TRBJ1-2; no clear D. CDR1 is LGHNA, CDR2 YSLEER, per germline. The CDR3 is 16 residues long. V lost 0 bases and J lost 0, with 11 bases in between. CDR3 nucleotide sequence: TGCGCCAGCAGCCAAGACGAGGCCAGCGCTAACTATGGCTACACCTTC. This encodes CASSQDEASANYGYTF.

This clonotype was found a few times. This may arise from a read error, as a much more abundant clone is one base away. The chain links TRBV29-1 to TRBJ2-5; TRBD2 matches 8 bases. V dropped 8 bases and J dropped 5; count of bases not matched to a gene: 10. The CDR3 is 13 amino acids. Germline V gene data show CDR1 as SQVTM and CDR2 as ANQGSEA. The CDR3 spells CSSSGFNTETQYF. CDR3 in DNA: TGCAGCTCTAGCGGGTTCAACACGGAGACCCAGTACTTC.

In its sample, this clonotype was seen a few times. This chain connects TRBV9 to TRBJ2-3; D remains ambiguous. The CDR3 sequence is 14 residues long. Trimming took off 0 bases at V and 3 bases at J, with 8 bases between the two ends. In germline, CDR1 is SGDLS, CDR2 YYNGEE. CDR3 residues: CASSVETATDTQYF. The DNA of the CDR3 is TGTGCCAGCAGCGTAGAAACGGCAACAGATACGCAGTATTTT.

This clonotype was recorded a few times. The rearrangement uses TRBV5-1 and TRBJ2-1, with TRBD2 matching over 8 bases. V shed 1 base, J shed 5 bases, and the junction held 2 bases outside the gene matches. This CDR3 has 14 amino acids. Germline V gene lookup returns CDR1 SGHRS and CDR2 YFSETQ. CDR3 protein: CASSLRGGNNEQFF. DNA of the CDR3: TGCGCCAGCAGCTTGCGGGGGGGGAACAATGAGCAGTTCTTC.

This clonotype was observed a few times. This chain links TRBV20-1 with TRBJ1-2; D ambiguous. Germline V gives CDR1 DFQATT, CDR2 SNEGSKA (reference sequence). Trimming shortened V by 3 bases and J by 4 bases, and 12 bases separated the two germline ends. CDR3 length: 13 amino acids. The CDR3 protein is CSASTGLLYGYTF. CDR3 nucleotide sequence: TGCAGTGCTAGTACCGGCCTCCTCTATGGCTACACCTTC.

Only a few counts were recorded for this clonotype. The rearrangement uses TRBV7-8 and TRBJ2-1; 9 nucleotides match TRBD2. Germline V gene sequence: CDR1 SGHVS, CDR2 FQNEAQ. The trim removed 3 bases at V and 1 base at J, leaving 7 bases unmatched. The CDR3 sequence is 17 residues long. CDR3 bases: TGTGCCAGCAGCTTGGACCTAGCGGGGACTTCCTACAATGAGCAGTTCTTC. Translating gives CASSLDLAGTSYNEQFF.

The chain uses TRBV6-5 and TRBJ2-7; no clear D. Trimming shortened V by 1 base and J by 6 bases, and 10 bases separated the two germline ends. CDR3 size: 13 residues. Germline V gene lookup returns CDR1 MNHEY and CDR2 SVGAGI. CDR3 residues: CASSYLSTVEQYF. The CDR3 DNA sequence: TGTGCCAGCAGTTACTTGTCTACGGTCGAGCAGTACTTC.

The table lists this clonotype with many counts. The CDR3 nucleotides read TGTGCCAGCCAACAGGGGATGAACACTGAAGCTTTCTTT. Protein: CASQQGMNTEAFF. J is TRBJ1-1 and V is TRBV3-1; TRBD1 matches at 7 bases. The CDR3 has 13 amino acids. V lost 8 bases to trimming and J lost 0 bases; unmatched junction nucleotides: 3. The germline V gene has CDR1 LGHDT and CDR2 YNNKEL (reference sequence).

As DNA, the CDR3 is TGTGCCAGCAGCGGGGACCAGTACAATGAGCAGTTCTTC. This codes for CASSGDQYNEQFF. The chain couples TRBV11-3 to TRBJ2-1; D is perhaps TRBD1 or TRBD2 (5 bases each). The V gene's germline CDR1 is SGHNT and CDR2 YENEEA. The germline V and J ends were trimmed by 5 bases and 4 bases, with 9 bases remaining between them. This CDR3 region has 13 residues.

This clonotype was detected only a few times. The J gene is TRBJ2-1, the V gene TRBV4-3; D ambiguous. Trimming stripped 0 bases from V and 3 bases from J, with 9 bases between. Germline V CDR1 and CDR2: LGHNA, YSLEER. The CDR3 runs 15 residues. The CDR3 nucleotides are TGCGCCAGCAGCCAAGAGAGAAACCGCTACAATGAGCAGTTCTTC. Encoded protein: CASSQERNRYNEQFF.